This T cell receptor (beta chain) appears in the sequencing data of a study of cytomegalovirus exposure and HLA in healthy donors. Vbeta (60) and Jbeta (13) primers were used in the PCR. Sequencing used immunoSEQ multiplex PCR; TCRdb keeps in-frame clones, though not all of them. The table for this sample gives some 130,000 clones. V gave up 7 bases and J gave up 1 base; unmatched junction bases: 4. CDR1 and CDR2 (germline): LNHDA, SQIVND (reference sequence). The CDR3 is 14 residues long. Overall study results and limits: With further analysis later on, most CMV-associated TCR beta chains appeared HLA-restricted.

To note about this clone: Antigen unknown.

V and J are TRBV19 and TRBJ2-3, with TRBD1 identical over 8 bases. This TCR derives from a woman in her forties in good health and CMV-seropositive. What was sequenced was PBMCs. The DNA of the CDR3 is TGTGCCAGTACCGGGACAGGACGCACAGATACGCAGTATTTT. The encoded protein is CASTGTGRTDTQYF.